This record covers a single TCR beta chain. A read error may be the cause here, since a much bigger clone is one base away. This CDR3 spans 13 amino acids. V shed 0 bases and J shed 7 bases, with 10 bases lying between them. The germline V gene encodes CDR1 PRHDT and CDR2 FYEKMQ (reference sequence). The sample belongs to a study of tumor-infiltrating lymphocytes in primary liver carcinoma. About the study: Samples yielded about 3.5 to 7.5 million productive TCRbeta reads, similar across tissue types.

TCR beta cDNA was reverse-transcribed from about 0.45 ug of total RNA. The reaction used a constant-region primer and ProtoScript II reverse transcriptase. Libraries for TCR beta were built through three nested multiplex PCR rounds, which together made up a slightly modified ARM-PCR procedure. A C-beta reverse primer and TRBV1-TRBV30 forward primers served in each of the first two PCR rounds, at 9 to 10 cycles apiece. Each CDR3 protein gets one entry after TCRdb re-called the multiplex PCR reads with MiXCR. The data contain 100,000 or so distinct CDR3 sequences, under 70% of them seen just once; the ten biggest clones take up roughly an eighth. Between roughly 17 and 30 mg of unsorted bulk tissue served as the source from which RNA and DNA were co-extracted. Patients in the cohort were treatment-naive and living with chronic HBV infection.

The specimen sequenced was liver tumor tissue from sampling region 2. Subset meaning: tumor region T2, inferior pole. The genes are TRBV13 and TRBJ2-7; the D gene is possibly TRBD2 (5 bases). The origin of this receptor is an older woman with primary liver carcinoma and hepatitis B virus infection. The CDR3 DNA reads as TGTGCCAGCAGCTTAGGGACTATCAAGGAGCAGTACTTC. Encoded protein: CASSLGTIKEQYF.